These T cell receptor beta chains were read from a single sample in a study of radiation and T cells in renal cell carcinoma. Clones were sequenced by immunoSEQ multiplex PCR, and TCRdb holds only the in-frame ones, with some missing. Of about 62,000 clones detected, roughly 80% appear once; the ten largest clones hold roughly 7.5%. The material was blood, obtained from a patient whose treatment included radiotherapy and nephrectomy. The receptors were gathered from a man between 60 and 70 years old with renal cell carcinoma. Each CDR3 is given with its conserved first and last residue. The D gene is left open where the match is weak. Size is omitted from some rows. Given values are once, few, many or a class for expanded clones.

j_call,v_call,clone_size,d_call,cdr3_nt,cdr3_aa
TRBJ1-1,TRBV5-6,NA,NA,TGTGCCAGCAGCTTGGCGGGACAGAACACTGAAGCTTTCTTT,CASSLAGQNTEAFF
TRBJ2-7,TRBV7-2,NA,TRBD2,TGTGCCAGCAGCTTAGACGGCGGGGGCTCCTACGAGCAGTACTTC,CASSLDGGGSYEQYF
TRBJ2-7,TRBV7-9,NA,NA,TGTGCCAGCAGCCTCGGACGGGACTACGAGCAGTACTTC,CASSLGRDYEQYF
TRBJ1-2,TRBV29-1,once,NA,TGCAGCGTTGTAAGGGATTTTACAAACTATGGCTACACCTTC,CSVVRDFTNYGYTF
TRBJ1-2,TRBV30,few,TRBD1,TGTGCCTGGAGTGTAATCCGGACAGGGGGCAGGGGCTACACCTTC,CAWSVIRTGGRGYTF
TRBJ2-7,TRBV6-5,NA,NA,TGTGCCAGCACCGAAGCGGATGAGCAGTACTTC,CASTEADEQYF
TRBJ2-5,TRBV5-1,once,NA,TGCGCCAGCAGCTTTCCCTCCCAAGAGACCCAGTACTTC,CASSFPSQETQYF
TRBJ2-5,TRBV27,NA,NA,TGTGCCAGCAGTTCGACCTGGTACCAAGAGACCCAGTACTTC,CASSSTWYQETQYF
TRBJ1-4,TRBV5-1,NA,TRBD1,TGCGCCAGCAGCTTGGGTGACAGGGGTGAAAAACTGTTTTTT,CASSLGDRGEKLFF
TRBJ1-5,TRBV11-2,NA,NA,TGTGCCAGCACCCAGGCCAATCAGCCCCAGCATTTT,CASTQANQPQHF
TRBJ2-3,TRBV10-3,NA,TRBD1,TGTGCCATCAGTGAAGACAGGGACACAGATACGCAGTATTTT,CAISEDRDTDTQYF
TRBJ2-5,TRBV7-2,NA,NA,TGTGCCAGCAGTTATCAAGAGACCCAGTACTTC,CASSYQETQYF
TRBJ2-1,TRBV19,NA,TRBD2,TGTGCCACCCGACTAGCGGGAGACGCCAATGAGCAGTTCTTC,CATRLAGDANEQFF
TRBJ2-7,TRBV20-1,NA,TRBD1,TGCAGTGCTAGCAGACAGGGCGAGCAGTACTTC,CSASRQGEQYF
TRBJ2-2,TRBV6-5,NA,TRBD2,TGTGCCAGCTGTGCGACTAGCAGCACCGGGGAGCTGTTTTTT,CASCATSSTGELFF
TRBJ1-5,TRBV27,few,NA,TGTGCCAGCAGTCTAGGGGGAGTTCAGCCCCAGCATTTT,CASSLGGVQPQHF
TRBJ1-2,TRBV27,NA,TRBD1,TGTGCCAGCAGTTTCCGGACAGGCTATGGCTACACCTTC,CASSFRTGYGYTF
TRBJ1-1,TRBV4-2,NA,TRBD1,TGTGCCAGCAGCCAAGATCGGCCAGGGGGGGAGGTGAGAATGAACACTGAAGCTTTCTTT,CASSQDRPGGEVRMNTEAFF
TRBJ2-7,TRBV7-9,NA,NA,TGTGCCAGCAGCTCTAAAGGGCCGAGCGAGCAGTACTTC,CASSSKGPSEQYF
TRBJ2-2,TRBV30,NA,NA,TGTGCCTGGACCCTTAGGGGGAGCACCGGGGAGCTGTTTTTT,CAWTLRGSTGELFF
TRBJ2-1,TRBV14,NA,TRBD1,TGTGCCAGCAGCCAGGGGACAGGATTCTCCTACAATGAGCAGTTCTTC,CASSQGTGFSYNEQFF
TRBJ2-7,TRBV4-3,NA,TRBD1,TGCGCCAGCAGCCAAGAGGGGCAGGGGGATTACGAGCAGTACTTC,CASSQEGQGDYEQYF
TRBJ2-2,TRBV6-5,NA,NA,TGTGCCAGCAGCTACCTAGAAAACACCGGGGAGCTGTTTTTT,CASSYLENTGELFF
TRBJ2-1,TRBV7-9,NA,TRBD2,TGTGCCAGCAGCTTAGCAGCGGGGAATGAGCAGTTCTTC,CASSLAAGNEQFF
TRBJ2-2,TRBV11-3,NA,NA,TGTGCCAGCAGCTTAGTTATAAGCGCCGGGGAGCTGTTTTTT,CASSLVISAGELFF
TRBJ1-1,TRBV6-1,few,NA,TGTGCCAGCGGCGGGACAGAAGCTTTCTTT,CASGGTEAFF
TRBJ2-3,TRBV10-3,NA,TRBD2,TGTGCCATCAGTGAGCTAGAGCGGGGGTTCACAGATACGCAGTATTTT,CAISELERGFTDTQYF
TRBJ2-5,TRBV7-6,few,TRBD2,TGTGCCAGCAGCTTCCGGACTAGCGAGGAGACCCAGTACTTC,CASSFRTSEETQYF
TRBJ2-5,TRBV4-3,once,TRBD1,TGCGCCAGCAGCCAAGATGGAACAGGGGGTCGTGGGGAGACCCAGTACTTC,CASSQDGTGGRGETQYF
TRBJ1-5,TRBV4-1,NA,NA,TGCGCCAGCAGCCTTGACAGAGATCAGCCCCAGCATTTT,CASSLDRDQPQHF
TRBJ1-1,TRBV6-1,NA,NA,TGTGCCAGCAGTGGGAATCGTATTGAAGCTTTCTTT,CASSGNRIEAFF
TRBJ2-1,TRBV15,few,NA,TGTGCCACCAACCTTGAGGGTCCAGGAGCCTACAATGAGCAGTTCTTC,CATNLEGPGAYNEQFF
TRBJ2-3,TRBV9,once,TRBD2,TGTGCCAGCAGCATGGGACTAGCGGGCACAGATACGCAGTATTTT,CASSMGLAGTDTQYF
TRBJ1-3,TRBV7-2,once,TRBD1,TGTGCCAGCAGCTTAGGGACAGGGGGCAACACCATATATTTT,CASSLGTGGNTIYF
TRBJ1-2,TRBV29-1,NA,TRBD1,TGCAGCGTCGAGTCGCAGGGAGGGGGCTTGGTTGCCTATGGCTACACCTTC,CSVESQGGGLVAYGYTF
TRBJ1-3,TRBV9,few,NA,TGTGCCAGCAGCTCTTCAGCCTCCTCTGGAAACACCATATATTTT,CASSSSASSGNTIYF
TRBJ1-2,TRBV6-5,NA,TRBD1,TGTGCCAGCAGCTGGGACAGCTATGGCTACACCTTC,CASSWDSYGYTF
TRBJ1-5,TRBV15,NA,NA,TGTGCCACCAGCACGGAAGAAGCGTATCAGCCCCAGCATTTT,CATSTEEAYQPQHF
TRBJ2-3,TRBV10-1,once,TRBD1,TGCGCCAGCAGTGAGGGGACAGGCCGCACAGATACGCAGTATTTT,CASSEGTGRTDTQYF
TRBJ2-5,TRBV9,NA,NA,TGTGCCAGCAGCGTGGCCCAGGGAGTAGAGACCCAGTACTTC,CASSVAQGVETQYF
TRBJ1-5,TRBV30,NA,NA,TGTGCCTGGAAAGGGGCAGATAGCAATCAGCCCCAGCATTTT,CAWKGADSNQPQHF
TRBJ2-7,TRBV27,NA,NA,TGTGCCACCCGGACAGTTAAAAACGAGCAGTACTTC,CATRTVKNEQYF
TRBJ2-1,TRBV9,NA,TRBD2,TGTGCCAGCAGCTTGACGGGGCGGGAGGGGAATGAGCAGTTCTTC,CASSLTGREGNEQFF
TRBJ1-4,TRBV6-1,NA,NA,TGTGCCAGCAGTGATTTCGAGAGCCGAACCGACTTGAGTAGGGAAAAACTGTTTTTT,CASSDFESRTDLSREKLFF
TRBJ1-2,TRBV7-2,few,TRBD1,TGTGCCAGCAGCGCCCACGCCGGGACAGAAGATGGCTACACCTTC,CASSAHAGTEDGYTF
TRBJ2-2,TRBV29-1,NA,TRBD2,TGCAGCGTCTTAGCGGGAGGGAGAGGGGAGCTGTTTTTT,CSVLAGGRGELFF
TRBJ2-1,TRBV19,few,NA,TGTGCCAGTAGTACCCGACAAGCTCAGGAGCAGTTCTTC,CASSTRQAQEQFF
TRBJ1-4,TRBV27,NA,NA,TGTGCCAGCAGTTACTGGGGCGGAAATGAAAAACTGTTTTTT,CASSYWGGNEKLFF
TRBJ1-5,TRBV7-9,few,NA,TGTGCCAGCAGCCAAAGTTTGGAACCCAATCAGCCCCAGCATTTT,CASSQSLEPNQPQHF
TRBJ2-5,TRBV7-3,NA,TRBD2,TGTGCCAGCAGCCTGCTGGGACTAGCGGGAGTAGAGACCCAGTACTTC,CASSLLGLAGVETQYF
TRBJ2-5,TRBV5-1,once,NA,TGCGCCAGCAGCTCGTCACAGATACAAGAGACCCAGTACTTC,CASSSSQIQETQYF
TRBJ2-3,TRBV7-7,NA,TRBD2,TGTGCCAGCAGCTCCCCGGGAGGGGGAACGCAGTATTTT,CASSSPGGGTQYF
TRBJ1-1,TRBV6-5,NA,TRBD1,TGTGCCAGCACCCCGGGACAGGCCGCCACTGAAGCTTTCTTT,CASTPGQAATEAFF
TRBJ2-1,TRBV15,NA,TRBD1,TGTGCCACCCTACAGGGGGGTTCCTACAATGAGCAGTTCTTC,CATLQGGSYNEQFF
TRBJ2-5,TRBV10-3,few,TRBD1,TGTGCCATCAGTGAGCCCTTACTACAGGGGGCGAGTGAGACCCAGTACTTC,CAISEPLLQGASETQYF
TRBJ1-5,TRBV18,NA,NA,TGTGCCAGCTCACCATCGGCGAGCAATCAGCCCCAGCATTTT,CASSPSASNQPQHF
TRBJ2-7,TRBV5-6,NA,NA,TGTGCCAGCAGCGACAGAATCTCCTACGAGCAGTACTTC,CASSDRISYEQYF